Listed below are T cell receptor beta chains from one sample, sequenced in a study of CD8+ T cells in alopecia areata. Measured with immunoSEQ multiplex PCR; TCRdb has only the in-frame clones, and not every one. The sample yields roughly 150,000 clones, 47% seen once. Specimen: CD4+ T cells sorted from blood. These receptors were obtained from a human donor with alopecia areata. The CDR3 runs from the conserved cysteine through the conserved F or W. A D gene is named only where the DNA matches it firmly. Not all rows give a size; the values are once, few, many and, for expanded clones, a class.

j_gene	d_gene	len	abundance	v_gene	CDR3aa	CDR3nt
TRBJ2-1	TRBD2	13	few	TRBV7-3	CASSSTSITEQFF	TGTGCCAGCAGCTCGACTAGCATCACGGAGCAGTTCTTC
TRBJ2-6	-	17	few	TRBV7-2	CASGTPGLSSGANVLTF	TGTGCCAGCGGGACTCCGGGACTGTCCTCTGGGGCCAACGTCCTGACTTTC
TRBJ2-1	TRBD1	13	-	TRBV6-1	CASIMGQYNEQFF	TGTGCCAGCATAATGGGACAGTACAATGAGCAGTTCTTC
TRBJ2-3	-	15	-	TRBV2	CASSRVTRSTDTQYF	TGTGCCAGCAGTAGGGTTACGCGGAGCACAGATACGCAGTATTTT
TRBJ2-7	TRBD2	16	-	TRBV30	CAWSKGLAGGLYEQYF	TGTGCCTGGAGTAAGGGACTAGCGGGAGGGCTCTACGAGCAGTACTTC
TRBJ2-7	TRBD2	14	-	TRBV19	CASSISGNEYEQYF	TGTGCCAGTAGTATTAGCGGGAACGAATACGAGCAGTACTTC
TRBJ1-1	-	11	-	TRBV30	CAWSLGGAAFF	TGTGCCTGGAGTTTGGGGGGGGCGGCTTTCTTT
TRBJ2-1	TRBD2	13	few	TRBV7-3	CASSPSGGGEQFF	TGTGCCAGCAGCCCCTCGGGCGGGGGTGAGCAGTTCTTC
TRBJ2-5	TRBD2	19	-	TRBV7-9	CASSLALRASGTHQETQYF	TGTGCCAGCAGCTTAGCGCTGCGGGCTAGCGGGACACACCAAGAGACCCAGTACTTC
TRBJ1-3	-	15	-	TRBV7-9	CASSFLQGPGNTIYF	TGTGCCAGCAGCTTCCTACAGGGACCCGGAAACACCATATATTTT
TRBJ2-1	-	13	-	TRBV5-8	CASSFRGGVEQFF	TGTGCCAGCAGCTTTAGGGGGGGCGTTGAGCAGTTCTTC
TRBJ2-3	-	13	few	TRBV2	CASSGDRTDTQYF	TGTGCCAGCAGTGGGGATCGCACAGATACGCAGTATTTT
TRBJ2-1	-	15	few	TRBV6-5	CASSSPAASLGEQFF	TGTGCCAGCAGTTCCCCAGCAGCTTCGCTAGGAGAGCAGTTCTTC
TRBJ2-7	-	15	-	TRBV7-3	CASSLNLGSGYEQYF	TGTGCCAGCAGCTTAAACCTCGGTTCCGGCTACGAGCAGTACTTC
TRBJ2-5	TRBD2	16	-	TRBV7-2	CASSRGSGIPQETQYF	TGTGCCAGCAGCCGAGGAAGCGGGATTCCACAAGAGACCCAGTACTTC
TRBJ2-3	-	14	few	TRBV30	CAWSRDVSTDTQYF	TGTGCCTGGAGTAGGGATGTAAGCACAGATACGCAGTATTTT
TRBJ2-2	TRBD2	16	-	TRBV7-2	CASSTRLAGRPGELFF	TGTGCCAGCAGCACAAGACTAGCGGGTCGGCCCGGGGAGCTGTTTTTT
TRBJ2-7	-	14	-	TRBV5-1	CASSLRGASYEQYF	TGCGCCAGCAGCTTGAGGGGTGCCTCCTACGAGCAGTACTTC
TRBJ1-1	-	10	-	TRBV29-1	CSVARTEAFF	TGCAGCGTTGCGCGCACTGAAGCTTTCTTT
TRBJ1-1	-	13	-	TRBV30	CAWNSKAGTEAFF	TGTGCCTGGAACTCGAAAGCCGGCACTGAAGCTTTCTTT
TRBJ1-1	-	12	-	TRBV11-2	CASRGQNTEAFF	TGTGCCAGCAGGGGACAGAACACTGAAGCTTTCTTT
TRBJ2-3	TRBD2	13	-	TRBV29-1	CSVRGRQADTQYF	TGCAGCGTCCGCGGGAGGCAGGCAGATACGCAGTATTTT
TRBJ2-7	TRBD2	19	-	TRBV14	CASSQDLLAGGLRSYEQYF	TGTGCCAGCAGCCAAGATCTACTAGCGGGAGGCCTACGCTCCTACGAGCAGTACTTC
TRBJ2-6	TRBD1	18	-	TRBV5-1	CASSLYGTGRSGANVLTF	TGCGCCAGCAGCTTGTATGGGACAGGTCGCTCTGGGGCCAACGTCCTGACTTTC
TRBJ2-7	-	17	few	TRBV21-1	CASSKGSGLAGEIRQYF	TGTGCCAGCAGCAAGGGGTCCGGACTAGCGGGAGAAATCAGGCAGTACTTC
TRBJ2-5	-	13	-	TRBV5-4	CASRAGSQETQYF	TGTGCCAGCAGGGCTGGGTCCCAAGAGACCCAGTACTTC
TRBJ2-7	-	14	few	TRBV5-1	CASSLGDALKEQYF	TGCGCCAGCAGCTTGGGGGACGCCCTAAAGGAGCAGTACTTC
TRBJ1-1	-	13	many	TRBV7-2	CASSLVSAPEAFF	TGTGCCAGCAGCTTAGTTTCCGCGCCTGAAGCTTTCTTT
TRBJ2-5	-	12	-	TRBV2	CASSERVKTQYF	TGTGCCAGCAGTGAAAGAGTAAAGACCCAGTACTTC
TRBJ2-3	TRBD2	19	few	TRBV14	CASSPHPSLAGRGTDTQYF	TGTGCCAGCAGCCCCCACCCCTCCTTAGCGGGGAGAGGCACAGATACGCAGTATTTT
TRBJ2-7	-	15	-	TRBV7-9	CASSLEGYPSYEQYF	TGTGCCAGCAGCTTAGAAGGGTACCCCTCCTACGAGCAGTACTTC
TRBJ2-1	-	11	-	TRBV7-9	CASGPFDEQFF	TGTGCCAGCGGCCCCTTTGATGAGCAGTTCTTC
TRBJ1-1	-	14	-	TRBV5-1	CASSLGRLNTEAFF	TGCGCCAGCAGCTTGGGCAGACTGAACACTGAAGCTTTCTTT
TRBJ2-3	-	13	-	TRBV5-1	CASSFPGADTQYF	TGCGCCAGCAGCTTCCCCGGAGCAGATACGCAGTATTTT
TRBJ2-2	-	15	-	TRBV4-1	CASSQDSSNTGELFF	TGCGCCAGCAGCCAAGATTCCAGCAACACCGGGGAGCTGTTTTTT
TRBJ2-5	-	13	-	TRBV2	CASSRGVGETQYF	TGTGCCAGCTCCAGGGGTGTCGGAGAGACCCAGTACTTC
TRBJ2-5	-	15	-	TRBV28	CASREGRGSLKTQYF	TGTGCCAGCAGAGAGGGGCGGGGTAGTTTGAAGACCCAGTACTTC
TRBJ2-1	-	15	-	TRBV6-6	CASSFVTRLGNEQFF	TGTGCCAGCAGTTTCGTAACCAGGTTGGGCAATGAGCAGTTCTTC
TRBJ2-2	TRBD2	18	-	TRBV9	CASSLALAGGPSTGELFF	TGTGCCAGCAGCCTAGCGTTAGCGGGAGGGCCGAGCACCGGGGAGCTGTTTTTT
TRBJ2-5	-	13	few	TRBV7-8	CASSQQGRETQYF	TGTGCCAGCAGCCAACAGGGACGCGAGACCCAGTACTTC
TRBJ2-6	-	15	-	TRBV29-1	CSVSSGLAGANVLTF	TGCAGCGTTTCATCCGGCCTAGCTGGGGCCAACGTCCTGACTTTC
TRBJ2-6	-	14	few	TRBV29-1	CSVVANSGANVLTF	TGCAGCGTTGTTGCCAACTCTGGGGCCAACGTCCTGACTTTC
TRBJ2-7	TRBD2	12	-	TRBV10-3	CAISQLAGEQYF	TGTGCCATCAGTCAGTTAGCGGGTGAGCAGTACTTC
TRBJ2-1	-	14	-	TRBV5-6	CASSLEVWYNEQFF	TGTGCCAGCAGCTTGGAGGTTTGGTACAATGAGCAGTTCTTC
TRBJ2-3	-	11	-	TRBV5-4	CASSLSNTQYF	TGTGCCAGCAGTCTGTCGAATACGCAGTATTTT
TRBJ2-3	-	14	few	TRBV2	CASDLGQGDHTQYF	TGTGCCAGCGACCTGGGGCAGGGCGACCATACGCAGTATTTT
TRBJ2-7	TRBD1	13	-	TRBV29-1	CSVGLGQGNEQYF	TGCAGCGTTGGCCTGGGACAGGGTAACGAGCAGTACTTC
TRBJ2-1	-	15	-	TRBV2	CASSEEGTGTNEQFF	TGTGCCAGCAGTGAAGAGGGCACAGGGACCAATGAGCAGTTCTTC
TRBJ1-1	-	12	-	TRBV5-1	CASNGENTEAFF	TGCGCCAGCAACGGGGAGAACACTGAAGCTTTCTTT
TRBJ2-1	-	11	once	TRBV20-1	CSASRQSTQFF	TGCAGTGCTTCCAGGCAATCGACGCAGTTCTTC
TRBJ2-2	-	16	-	TRBV5-1	CASSFRGRPSDGELFF	TGCGCCAGCAGCTTTCGGGGTCGCCCCTCTGATGGGGAGCTGTTTTTT